A single sample gave rise to the 29 T cell receptor beta chains below, sequenced in a study of OX40 agonist ivuxolimab in advanced cancers. The repertoire was sequenced with immunoSEQ multiplex PCR; TCRdb's copy has only in-frame clones and lacks some. This sample has 45,000 or so clones; around 80% occur once, and the top ten carry around 2.7%. The sample in question was CD4+ or CD8+ T cells sorted from blood, obtained in a trial of the OX40 agonist ivuxolimab. These receptors all come from an adult with an advanced solid tumor such as melanoma, head and neck, liver or kidney cancer.

This clone was detected only once. This chain links TRBV9 with TRBJ1-1; D is perhaps TRBD1 (6 bases). CDR3 length: 14 amino acids. V dropped 1 base and J dropped 5 bases, with 12 bases sitting between them. Germline values: CDR1 SGDLS, CDR2 YYNGEE. The CDR3 DNA sequence: TGTGCCAGCAGCGTAAAACAGGGTTCGACTGAAGCTTTCTTT. This codes for CASSVKQGSTEAFF.

V usage is TRBV7-6 and J usage is TRBJ1-1; D gene ambiguous. V lost 2 bases and J 0 bases, leaving 7 bases between the germline ends. This CDR3 region has 14 residues. The germline CDR1 and CDR2 sequences are SGHVS and FNYEAQ. In DNA, the CDR3 is TGTGCCAGCAGCTTACGCTTCGTGAACACTGAAGCTTTCTTT. Encoded protein: CASSLRFVNTEAFF. Full variable domain (rest looked up from reference TRBV7-6 and TRBJ1-1): GAGVSQSPRYKVTKRGQDVALRCDPISGHVSLYWYRQALGQGPEFLTYFNYEAQQDKSGLPNDRFSAERPEGSISTLTIQRTEQRDSAMYRCASSLRFVNTEAFFGQGTRLTVV.

The chain has TRBV5-4 and TRBJ1-4; unclear D gene. The V and J ends lost 0 bases and 8 bases respectively, with 8 bases between them. CDR3 length: 13 residues. Germline CDR1 is SGHNT and CDR2 is YYREEE (reference sequence). The CDR3 sequence: CASSLGPKEKLFF. CDR3 DNA sequence: TGTGCCAGCAGCTTGGGTCCCAAGGAAAAACTGTTTTTT.

The chain's CDR3 is CASSLQHGWGEQYF. CDR3 bases: TGTGCCAGCAGCTTACAGCACGGCTGGGGCGAGCAGTACTTC. The chain recombines TRBV7-3 with TRBJ2-7; D gene ambiguous. The CDR3 runs 14 residues. Trimming took off 2 bases at V and 6 bases at J, with 14 bases between the two ends. Germline V CDR1 and CDR2: SGHTA, FQGTGA. The full variable domain, with the rest looked up from reference TRBV7-3 and TRBJ2-7, is GAGVSQTPSNKVTEKGKYVELRCDPISGHTALYWYRQSLGQGPEFLIYFQGTGAADDSGLPNDRFFAVRPEGSVSTLKIQRTERGDSAVYLCASSLQHGWGEQYFGPGTRLTVT.

J is TRBJ1-2 and V is TRBV11-2, with D possibly matching TRBD1 (6 bases). The V gene lost 3 bases and the J gene lost 4 bases, with 18 bases spanning the gap. Germline V gives CDR1 SGHAT, CDR2 FQNNGV. The length of the CDR3 is 16 residues. CDR3 sequence reads: CASSLSGGGHGYGYTF. For the CDR3, the DNA is TGTGCCAGCAGCTTGTCTGGAGGGGGACATGGCTATGGCTACACCTTC.

The chain couples TRBV7-9 to TRBJ1-2; 11 nucleotides line up with TRBD1. Germline CDR1 is SEHNR and CDR2 is FQNEAQ (reference sequence). Germline trimming cut 3 bases from V and 0 bases from J; bases unmatched to any gene: 9. CDR3 size: 18 residues. The CDR3 protein is CASSLGADRGPPNYGYTF. Written as DNA, the CDR3 is TGTGCCAGCAGCTTGGGGGCGGACAGGGGGCCTCCTAACTATGGCTACACCTTC.

About this clone: Distinct nucleotide sequences in the sample also encode this CDR3. This chain connects TRBV2 to TRBJ2-6; no reliable D call. The CDR3 runs 15 residues. Looked up from germline, CDR1 is SNHLY and CDR2 is FYNNEI. V lost 3 bases and J 4 bases, leaving 10 bases between the germline ends. The CDR3 sequence is CASSDWGAGANVLTF. Written as DNA, the CDR3 is TGTGCCAGCAGTGACTGGGGTGCAGGGGCCAACGTCCTGACTTTC.

The chain uses TRBV7-3 and TRBJ2-2, with D possibly called TRBD1 or TRBD2 (5 bases each). The CDR3 is made up of 15 amino acids. Trimming took 2 bases from V and 7 from J, leaving 14 bases between them. Germline V gives CDR1 SGHTA, CDR2 FQGTGA. The CDR3: CASSLLTGPSGELFF. CDR3 sequence (DNA): TGTGCCAGCAGCTTATTGACGGGGCCGAGCGGGGAGCTGTTTTTT.

This chain uses TRBV19 with TRBJ1-1, with a tentative D call TRBD1 (5 bases). From germline, CDR1 is LNHDA and CDR2 SQIVND (reference sequence). V dropped 5 bases and J dropped 1 base, with 8 bases sitting between them. The CDR3 runs 13 residues. The CDR3, as DNA: TGTGCCAGTAGTGAGACAGAGAACACTGAAGCTTTCTTT. It codes for CASSETENTEAFF.

The V call is TRBV2, the J call TRBJ2-1; 8 positions match TRBD2. The CDR3 covers 15 residues. V dropped 2 bases and J dropped 7; count of bases not matched to a gene: 7. Germline V gene data show CDR1 as SNHLY and CDR2 as FYNNEI. Here the CDR3 reads CASSEISSGYNEQFF. The CDR3 DNA reads as TGTGCCAGCAGTGAAATTTCTAGCGGGTATAATGAGCAGTTCTTC.

The chain links TRBV19 to TRBJ1-4, with 8 bases that match TRBD1. CDR1 is LNHDA, CDR2 SQIVND, per germline (reference sequence). The V and J ends lost 4 bases and 7 bases, in that order; junction bases with no gene match: 5. The CDR3 is 14 residues long. The CDR3 DNA is TGTGCCAGTAGTAAAGGACAGGGAAGTGAAAAACTGTTTTTT. Translated, it gives CASSKGQGSEKLFF.

Points on this clone: At one end the junction does not follow the germline gene, possibly because of a read error. The V call is TRBV6-6, the J call TRBJ1-3, with D perhaps TRBD1 (6 bases). This CDR3 comprises 13 residues. CDR1 and CDR2 (germline): MNHNY, SVGAGI (reference sequence). The CDR3 region is CAGSYAGAHTIYF. The CDR3, as DNA: TGTGCCGGCAGTTACGCAGGGGCGCACACCATATATTTT.

V gene TRBV5-5 combines with J gene TRBJ2-1; 11 nucleotides match TRBD1. CDR3 length equals 15 residues. Germline V CDR1 and CDR2: SGHKS, YYEKEE (reference sequence). The trim removed 5 bases at V and 7 bases at J, leaving 8 bases unmatched. CDR3 in amino acids: CASSAGTGGGNEQFF. The CDR3, as DNA: TGTGCCAGCAGTGCTGGGACAGGGGGGGGAAATGAGCAGTTCTTC.

CDR3 residues: CASSPTGGPEEQYF. The CDR3 DNA follows: TGTGCCAGCAGTCCAACGGGGGGGCCGGAAGAGCAGTACTTC. The gene calls are TRBV7-3 and TRBJ2-7; 8 bases align to TRBD2. This CDR3 contains 14 residues. The germline CDR1 and CDR2 sequences are SGHTA and FQGTGA. Trimming cost V 6 bases and J 7 bases; bases outside gene matches: 11.

This sequence joins TRBV6-6 and TRBJ2-7; 8 positions match TRBD2. Germline loops: CDR1 MNHNY, CDR2 SVGAGI (reference sequence). V gave up 10 bases and J gave up 6 bases; unmatched junction bases: 11. The CDR3 length is 13 residues. The CDR3 nucleotides are TGTGCCACGGCCCTTAGCGGGGTAATCGAGCAGTACTTC. Its translation: CATALSGVIEQYF.

CDR3 DNA: TGTGCCAGCAGTGAAGCCAGGTATCAGCCCCAGCATTTT. It yields the protein CASSEARYQPQHF. V gene TRBV6-1 combines with J gene TRBJ1-5; D not resolved. With 0 bases removed from V and 5 bases from J, the gap between germline ends came to 5 bases. The CDR3 runs 13 residues. Germline CDR1 MNHNS, CDR2 SASEGT.

This chain uses TRBV5-6 with TRBJ1-2; 7 bases are a match to TRBD1. The germline CDR1 and CDR2 sequences are SGHDT and YYEEEE. This CDR3 contains 13 residues. J lost 4 bases, V lost 4 bases, and 4 bases had no gene match. CDR3 in DNA: TGTGCCAGCAGCCAGGACAGGACCTATGGCTACACCTTC. Translating it yields CASSQDRTYGYTF.

The chain joins TRBV11-2 to TRBJ2-5; D gene uncertain. Germline V lookup: CDR1 SGHAT, CDR2 FQNNGV. V was cut by 5 bases and J by 6 bases, with 16 bases left in between. There are 14 residues in the CDR3. The CDR3 DNA sequence: TGTGCCAGCAGCGCCCGTCCGGACGGGCAGACCCAGTACTTC. Translating gives CASSARPDGQTQYF.

This chain links TRBV5-1 with TRBJ2-2, with D possibly being TRBD1 (6 bases). Per germline, CDR1 SGHRS and CDR2 YFSETQ. V lost 4 bases, J lost 2 bases, and 15 bases lay in between. The CDR3 sequence is 16 residues long. The CDR3 loop reads CASSPRGTLNTGELFF. In nucleotides, the CDR3 is TGCGCCAGCAGCCCGCGTGGGACACTAAACACCGGGGAGCTGTTTTTT.

The CDR3 spells CASSFPGTSGEITGELFF. CDR3 sequence (DNA): TGTGCCAGCAGCTTTCCCGGGACTAGCGGGGAGATCACCGGGGAGCTGTTTTTT. The chain is built from TRBV11-2 and TRBJ2-2; 13 bases are a match to TRBD2. CDR3 length equals 18 residues. CDR1 and CDR2 from the germline V gene are SGHAT and FQNNGV. Trimming cost V 3 bases and J 4 bases; bases outside gene matches: 8.

The chain uses TRBV27 and TRBJ1-1, with no clear D. Trimming shortened V by 2 bases and J by 4 bases, and 11 bases separated the two germline ends. CDR1 and CDR2 (germline): MNHEY, SMNVEV (reference sequence). The CDR3 has 14 amino acids. In nucleotides, the CDR3 is TGTGCCAGCAGTTTAGTAGGCGCGGGCACTGAAGCTTTCTTT. Amino acid sequence: CASSLVGAGTEAFF.

The table lists this clone with a count of one. The V and J genes are TRBV6-1 and TRBJ2-7, with 10 bases fitting TRBD1. Germline-derived CDR1 and CDR2 are MNHNS and SASEGT. The length of the CDR3 is 14 residues. V was pared by 10 bases and J by 1 base, with 7 bases of the junction left unmatched. The CDR3 nucleotides read TGTGCCATCAGCCCGGGACAGGGGTCCTACGAGCAGTACTTC. Residues: CAISPGQGSYEQYF.

The rearrangement joins TRBV10-3 to TRBJ2-1, with 13 bases identical to TRBD2. CDR1 ENHRY and CDR2 SYGVKD come from the germline V gene. The CDR3 totals 14 residues. V shed 3 bases and J 10 bases; nucleotides not matched to a gene: 3. CDR3 loop: CAISDGLAGVEQFF. CDR3 sequence (DNA): TGTGCCATCAGTGACGGACTAGCGGGAGTAGAGCAGTTCTTC.

The V and J genes are TRBV6-5 and TRBJ2-3; 8 bases map to TRBD1. With V trimmed by 6 bases and J by 6 bases, 2 bases remained unmatched. The germline CDR1 and CDR2 sequences are MNHEY and SVGAGI. The CDR3 sequence is 12 residues long. CDR3: CASSTGGDTQYF. The CDR3 DNA follows: TGTGCCAGCAGCACAGGGGGGGATACGCAGTATTTT.

V gene TRBV7-8 combines with J gene TRBJ1-3, with D possibly matching TRBD1 (5 bases). This CDR3 is 17 amino acids long. CDR1 is SGHVS and CDR2 is FQNEAQ in the germline V gene. The germline V and J ends were trimmed by 5 bases and 0 bases, with 17 bases remaining between them. CDR3 protein: CASSVTTATSSGNTIYF. The DNA of the CDR3 is TGTGCCAGCAGCGTAACGACAGCCACCTCCTCTGGAAACACCATATATTTT.

This clone has a single count. This may be a read error, as it is one base from a much larger clone. This sequence joins TRBV5-6 and TRBJ2-7; D perhaps matches TRBD1 (6 bases). This CDR3 comprises 13 residues. CDR1 is SGHDT, CDR2 YYEEEE, per germline. V was trimmed by 4 bases and J by 0 bases, leaving 8 bases between them. In nucleotides, the CDR3 is TGTGCCAGCAGCCCGGACAGCTCCTACGAGCAGTACTTC. Protein product: CASSPDSSYEQYF.

The chain carries TRBV10-1 and TRBJ1-2, with no clear D. CDR3 length equals 11 residues. Looked up from germline, CDR1 is WNHNN and CDR2 is SYGVQD (reference sequence). The CDR3 DNA reads TGCGGATCGCGAAAGACCTATGGCTACACCTTC. It translates to CGSRKTYGYTF.

The V call is TRBV19, the J call TRBJ1-5; D is undetermined. The CDR3 sequence is 13 residues long. V gave up 2 bases and J gave up 5 bases, with 7 bases separating them. Germline V CDR1 and CDR2: LNHDA, SQIVND (reference sequence). CDR3 bases: TGTGCCAGTAGTATAAGCCTCGATCAGCCCCAGCATTTT. It translates to CASSISLDQPQHF.

This chain links TRBV30 with TRBJ2-7; D is ambiguous. The CDR3 extends over 11 amino acids. Germline values: CDR1 GTSNPN, CDR2 SVGIG (reference sequence). V was shortened by 2 bases and J by 6 bases, with 8 bases between the two germline ends. The CDR3 region has the DNA TGTGCCTGGAGTAGAACGGGCGAGCAGTACTTC. It specifies CAWSRTGEQYF.